This T cell receptor beta chain is drawn from a study of siplizumab effects on memory and regulatory T cells (dated by TCRdb to 2018 to 2020). As for the study more broadly: The study looked at the effect of siplizumab, an anti-CD2 antibody, on alloreactive T-cell subsets in allogeneic mixed lymphocyte reactions made from human PBMCs.

TCRbeta CDR3 sequencing was performed on sorted unstimulated T cells and on proliferating T cells recovered from mixed lymphocyte reactions. Fresh whole blood from fewer than 12 HLA-typed healthy donors was used to isolate PBMCs. Study-wide conclusions, independent of this receptor: A naive or memory phenotype could not be assigned to roughly 75-96% of proliferating CD4+ or CD8+ clones. Unstimulated naive T cells appeared more diverse than memory T cells, and naive cells seemed to contribute substantially to the alloresponse. The suppressive function of proliferating Tregs from siplizumab cultures was not functionally confirmed. The cumulative frequency of alloreactive sequences that could be traced back to unstimulated CD4+ memory T cells was significantly reduced by siplizumab. Because sequences below about 10^-5 frequency were poorly captured, only a minor fraction of alloreactive clones could be mapped to unstimulated subsets. Of the alloreactive CD4+ clones that could be mapped, the Treg-derived share averaged about 63% with siplizumab compared with approximately 30% in control reactions.

In regard to this clone: Its specific antigen is unknown. No base quality values were provided; no much bigger clone lies one nucleotide off.

To prepare the library, the immunoSEQ multiplex PCR assay was applied. About 9.1 x 10^4 TCR templates per sample were assayed on the deep sequencing platform. Genomic DNA extracted from sorted T cells was the material used for TCRbeta CDR3 sequencing. On the study's bioinformatics: Clonal analysis of TCRbeta CDR3 data was done in the R programming language. Unstimulated samples were compared with post-reaction CFSE-low samples to define alloreactive CD4+ and CD8+ clones. Regulatory or non-regulatory origin of alloreactive CD4+ clones was assigned by matching sequences to the sorted unstimulated Treg and non-Treg repertoires. TCRdb's version of the immuneACCESS table is confined to in-frame rearrangements and falls short of the full clone set. An unresolved V gene accounts for under half of the shortfall where checked; the remainder is of unknown origin. That table gives V, J and clone size, and the DNA gave D and trimming. For this sample the table gives around 83,000 clones, of which 85% to 90% were detected only once. In total, the top ten clones hold about 15% of the sample.

This clonotype originated in a human donor in good health. Specimen: CD4+ T cells sorted from blood.

The CDR3 region has the sequence CASSMRDSYEQYF. The base sequence is TGTGCCAGCTCCATGAGGGACTCCTACGAGCAGTACTTC. The V and J genes are TRBV18 and TRBJ2-7, with TRBD2 as a weak D call on 5 bases. CDR1 is given as KGHSH and CDR2 as LQKENI, both from the germline V gene. From the cysteine through the phenylalanine, the CDR3 covers 13 amino acids. Just CDR3 DNA is preserved here, 39 bases in frame from base 1. V sheds 6 bases and J sheds 0 bases, leaving 9 bases between their ends.